These 32 T cell receptor beta chains originate from one sample sequenced in a study of blood T cells in healthy people across ages. A second 7 to 11 cycle PCR used barcoded and J-beta primers. TCRdb ran MiXCR on the 5' RACE reads and lists one entry per CDR3 protein. The sample contains about 1.5 million distinct CDR3 sequences, 40% to 45% of which appear only once. Sequencing used blood. The receptors derive from a woman between 18 and 30 years old in good health.

This chain uses TRBV29-1 with TRBJ2-4; 9 bases agree with TRBD1. The junction had 11 bases not matched to a gene; V was cut back by 4 bases and J by 10 bases. Looked up from germline, CDR1 is SQVTM and CDR2 is ANQGSEA. CDR3 length: 14 amino acids. The CDR3 nucleotides are TGCAGCGTTGGGATGTCCGGCGGACAGGGGATTCAGTACTTC. It yields the protein CSVGMSGGQGIQYF.

V and J are TRBV12-3 or TRBV12-4 and TRBJ1-1; D is uncertain. V was cut by 5 bases and J by 0 bases, with 13 bases left in between. The CDR3 loop spans 15 amino acids. Here the CDR3 reads CASSQPGFLNTEAFF. Written as DNA, the CDR3 is TGTGCCAGCAGTCAGCCGGGGTTTTTGAACACTGAAGCTTTCTTT.

This clonotype has ten or more counts. The rearrangement links TRBV15 to TRBJ2-1, with D possibly being TRBD1 (5 bases). The assigned J gene may be wrong: the sequence end matches TRBJ2-7 better. Germline CDR1 is LNHNV and CDR2 is YYDKDF (reference sequence). The CDR3 contains 15 residues. The CDR3 reads CATSRDQGSYNEQYF. In DNA form, the CDR3 reads TGTGCCACCAGCAGAGATCAGGGATCCTACAATGAGCAGTACTTC.

The chain has TRBV3-1 and TRBJ2-1; TRBD1 matches at 10 bases. Trimming removed 5 bases from V and 7 bases from J; junction bases left unmatched: 8. The CDR3 sequence is 15 residues long. From germline, CDR1 is LGHDT and CDR2 YNNKEL (reference sequence). In DNA, the CDR3 is TGTGCCAGCAGCTGCGGGACAGGGGTTGTGAATGAGCAGTTCTTC. Translating it yields CASSCGTGVVNEQFF.

The rearrangement uses TRBV29-1 and TRBJ2-1, with 10 bases fitting TRBD2. With 7 bases clipped from V and 5 bases from J, the junction kept 8 bases outside the gene matches. Germline loops: CDR1 SQVTM, CDR2 ANQGSEA. The CDR3 totals 14 residues. In nucleotides, the CDR3 is TGCAGCGGTACGACACTAGCGGGACACAATGAGCAGTTCTTC. It codes for CSGTTLAGHNEQFF.

V and J are TRBV12-3 or TRBV12-4 and TRBJ2-3, with D tentatively TRBD2 (5 bases). The CDR3 contains 12 residues. Trimming took off 6 bases at V and 8 bases at J, with 12 bases between the two ends. The CDR3 sequence: CASRGTGSTQYF. The DNA for the CDR3 is TGTGCCAGCAGAGGCACGGGGAGTACGCAGTATTTT.

The chain couples TRBV7-2 to TRBJ2-3; 8 nucleotides align to TRBD2. The germline V gene encodes CDR1 SGHTA and CDR2 FQGNSA. This CDR3 region has 15 residues. Trimming cost V 2 bases and J 3 bases; bases outside gene matches: 4. The CDR3 nucleotides read TGTGCCAGCAGCTTAACACTAGCGGTGACAGATACGCAGTATTTT. This codes for CASSLTLAVTDTQYF.

This clonotype was found a few times. This chain connects TRBV20-1 to TRBJ2-3, with unresolved D. The CDR3 runs 13 residues. V lost 2 bases, J lost 3 bases, and 9 bases lay in between. Germline V gene data show CDR1 as DFQATT and CDR2 as SNEGSKA (reference sequence). CDR3 residues: CSARHPATDTQYF. The CDR3 DNA sequence: TGCAGTGCTAGACACCCCGCGACAGATACGCAGTATTTT.

Worth noting for this clonotype: The DNA is left out, because the CDR3 cannot be placed on it with certainty; the CDR3 is given as TCRdb lists it. This chain connects TRBV29-1 to TRBJ1-1; the table assigns TRBD1, which was not confirmed against the DNA. In germline, CDR1 is SQVTM, CDR2 ANQGSEA. The CDR3 is 11 residues long, ends included. The CDR3 is CSVGFGTLFFF.

The chain recombines TRBV12-3 or TRBV12-4 with TRBJ1-1; D ambiguous. V lost 4 bases to trimming and J lost 7 bases, with 13 bases between them. The CDR3 consists of 13 residues. The CDR3 DNA is TGTGCCAGCAGTTCACACACGGGCGTTGAAGCTTTCTTT. Translated, it gives CASSSHTGVEAFF.

This clonotype was seen many times. The chain uses TRBV4-3 and TRBJ2-1; D gene unclear. Germline CDR1 LGHNA, CDR2 YSLEER. Trimming pared 1 base from V and 5 bases from J, leaving 9 bases between. The CDR3 has 14 amino acids. The CDR3 reads CASSQGRTNNEQFF. CDR3 in DNA: TGCGCCAGCAGCCAAGGACGGACCAACAATGAGCAGTTCTTC.

The V and J genes are TRBV29-1 and TRBJ1-1; 7 bases agree with TRBD1. This CDR3 comprises 14 residues. Germline lookup yields CDR1 SQVTM and CDR2 ANQGSEA. The V and J ends lost 3 bases and 4 bases, in that order; junction bases with no gene match: 8. CDR3 residues: CSVDIPNRGTEAFF. CDR3 DNA sequence: TGCAGCGTTGATATACCCAACAGGGGCACTGAAGCTTTCTTT.

A note on this clonotype: A much larger clonotype is one base distant, so this may be a read error. The chain combines TRBV12-3 or TRBV12-4 with TRBJ1-2; D remains ambiguous. Trimming removed 5 bases from V and 5 bases from J, with 12 bases in between. The CDR3 is 13 amino acids. As DNA, the CDR3 is TGTGCCAGCAGTCCCCTGGACGCGTATGGCTACACCTTC. Protein sequence: CASSPLDAYGYTF.

The chain recombines TRBV2 with TRBJ1-1; D is perhaps TRBD1 (5 bases). This CDR3 region has 11 residues. Looked up from germline, CDR1 is SNHLY and CDR2 is FYNNEI. Deletions cut 7 bases from V and 6 bases from J, with 9 bases between. CDR3 protein: CASTWGAEAFF. For the CDR3, the DNA is TGTGCCAGCACCTGGGGGGCTGAAGCTTTCTTT.

The V call is TRBV11-1, the J call TRBJ2-1; D remains ambiguous. Germline loops: CDR1 SGHAT, CDR2 FQDESV (reference sequence). V lost 3 bases and J lost 4, with 7 bases in between. The CDR3 has 13 residues. CDR3 amino acids: CASSFAKYNEQFF. Here the CDR3 DNA reads TGTGCCAGCAGCTTTGCAAAATACAATGAGCAGTTCTTC. The full variable domain, rest sourced from reference TRBV11-1 and TRBJ2-1, is EAEVAQSPRYKITEKSQAVAFWCDPISGHATLYWYRQILGQGPELLVQFQDESVVDDSQLPKDRFSAERLKGVDSTLKIQPAELGDSAMYLCASSFAKYNEQFFGPGTRLTVL.

This clonotype came up a few times. CDR3 bases: TGTGCCAGCAGCTCCCCAACTAGCGGATACAATGAGCAGTTCTTC. Residues: CASSSPTSGYNEQFF. The chain combines TRBV5-5 with TRBJ2-1; 8 positions agree with TRBD2. Trimming removed 3 bases from V and 4 bases from J; junction bases left unmatched: 6. Germline V gene sequence: CDR1 SGHKS, CDR2 YYEKEE (reference sequence). The CDR3 has 15 residues. The full variable domain, completed using reference TRBV5-5 and TRBJ2-1, is DAGVTQSPTHLIKTRGQQVTLRCSPISGHKSVSWYQQVLGQGPQFIFQYYEKEERGRGNFPDRFSARQFPNYSSELNVNALLLGDSALYLCASSSPTSGYNEQFFGPGTRLTVL.

This clonotype occurred many times. The chain combines TRBV6-2 or TRBV6-3 with TRBJ2-7; no firm D call. Trimming took off 5 bases at V and 2 bases at J, with 4 bases between the two ends. Germline V gives CDR1 MNHEY, CDR2 SVGEGT. The CDR3 extends over 11 amino acids. The CDR3 sequence is CASSDAYEQYF. The CDR3, as DNA: TGTGCCAGCAGTGACGCCTACGAGCAGTACTTC.

This clonotype was counted between two and nine times. This chain connects TRBV6-2 or TRBV6-3 to TRBJ1-5; D is unresolved. The CDR3 contains 17 residues. Germline V lookup: CDR1 MNHEY, CDR2 SVGEGT. The V and J ends lost 0 bases and 1 base respectively, with 13 bases between them. The DNA for the CDR3 is TGTGCCAGCAGTTACTCCGTGGCAGCTAGGAGCAATCAGCCCCAGCATTTT. It codes for CASSYSVAARSNQPQHF.

The chain couples TRBV5-1 to TRBJ2-2, with D possibly TRBD1 on 6 matching bases. Deletions cut 0 bases from V and 6 bases from J, with 12 bases between. This CDR3 has 15 amino acids. Looked up from germline, CDR1 is SGHRS and CDR2 is YFSETQ. CDR3 sequence reads: CASSLVQGAAGELFF. CDR3 nucleotide sequence: TGCGCCAGCAGCTTGGTACAGGGAGCAGCCGGGGAGCTGTTTTTT. Full variable domain (rest looked up from reference TRBV5-1 and TRBJ2-2): KAGVTQTPRYLIKTRGQQVTLSCSPISGHRSVSWYQQTPGQGLQFLFEYFSETQRNKGNFPGRFSGRQFSNSRSEMNVSTLELGDSALYLCASSLVQGAAGELFFGEGSRLTVL.

CDR3 sequence reads: CSVAEAYEQYF. The CDR3 DNA is TGCAGCGTTGCCGAGGCCTACGAGCAGTACTTC. The V and J genes are TRBV29-1 and TRBJ2-7, with D uncertain. This CDR3 contains 11 residues. Germline V gene data show CDR1 as SQVTM and CDR2 as ANQGSEA. Trimming pared 4 bases from V and 2 bases from J, leaving 6 bases between.

The CDR3 loop is CASSSQGGEINIQYF. CDR3 in DNA: TGCGCCAGCAGCTCCCAGGGAGGGGAGATAAACATTCAGTACTTC. This chain links TRBV5-1 with TRBJ2-4; 7 bases line up with TRBD2. Per germline, CDR1 SGHRS and CDR2 YFSETQ. The ends lost 3 bases at V and 6 bases at J; junction bases unmatched: 9. There are 15 residues in the CDR3.

The chain joins TRBV20-1 to TRBJ2-3; no reliable D call. The CDR3 totals 14 residues. The germline V and J ends were trimmed by 4 bases and 3 bases, with 14 bases remaining between them. Germline V gene lookup returns CDR1 DFQATT and CDR2 SNEGSKA (reference sequence). In DNA, the CDR3 is TGCAGTGCTATAACCCGGCTCGGGACAGATACGCAGTATTTT. It is translated as CSAITRLGTDTQYF.

The V gene is TRBV4-1, the J gene TRBJ2-7; D unresolved. This CDR3 contains 16 residues. The V end was cut by 0 bases, the J end by 0 bases, with 12 bases between. The germline CDR1 and CDR2 sequences are MGHRA and YSYEKL. The CDR3 coding sequence is TGCGCCAGCAGCCAAGATGGAAAGGAAACCTCCTACGAGCAGTACTTC. Amino acids: CASSQDGKETSYEQYF.

The rearrangement uses TRBV3-1 and TRBJ1-1; possible D gene TRBD1, 5 bases. The CDR3 extends over 14 amino acids. The V end was cut by 4 bases, the J end by 3 bases, with 12 bases between. CDR1 is LGHDT, CDR2 YNNKEL, per germline (reference sequence). The CDR3 loop reads CASSPATGDTEAFF. CDR3 in DNA: TGTGCCAGCAGCCCTGCCACAGGAGACACTGAAGCTTTCTTT.

This chain joins TRBV12-3 or TRBV12-4 and TRBJ1-2; 9 bases are shared with TRBD1. Losses at the gene ends were 7 bases for V and 4 bases for J; bases not matched to a gene: 7. This CDR3 has 14 residues. CDR3 protein: CASTGTGFSYGYTF. The CDR3 region has the DNA TGTGCCAGCACTGGGACAGGGTTTTCCTATGGCTACACCTTC.

The rearrangement uses TRBV4-3 and TRBJ1-2, with 7 nucleotides matching TRBD1. The CDR3 consists of 15 residues. After removal of 2 bases from V and 0 bases from J, the junction contained 3 bases not matched to a gene. Germline CDR1 reads LGHNA; CDR2 reads YSLEER. The CDR3 DNA is TGCGCCAGCAGCCAACCCGGGACAGCTAACTATGGCTACACCTTC. Its protein product is CASSQPGTANYGYTF.

The J gene is TRBJ1-1, the V gene TRBV6-5, with a tentative D call TRBD1 (5 bases). V shed 0 bases and J shed 3 bases, with 14 bases lying between them. CDR1 MNHEY and CDR2 SVGAGI come from the germline V gene. The CDR3 consists of 16 residues. CDR3 in amino acids: CASSYSTGGSDTEAFF. DNA of the CDR3: TGTGCCAGCAGTTACTCGACCGGGGGATCTGACACTGAAGCTTTCTTT.

This clonotype was found a few times. The V call is TRBV14, the J call TRBJ2-1, with no clear D. The CDR3 length is 12 residues. CDR1 SGHDN and CDR2 FVKESK come from the germline V gene. V lost 1 base, J lost 9 bases, and 7 bases lay in between. Here the CDR3 DNA reads TGTGCCAGCAGCCAAGTTCGAATTGAGCAGTTCTTC. It specifies CASSQVRIEQFF.

Points on this clonotype: Being one base from a much bigger clone, this may be a read error. The chain joins TRBV4-3 to TRBJ2-1, with D perhaps being TRBD1 or TRBD2 (5 bases each). V shed 4 bases and J shed 8 bases, with 18 bases lying between them. CDR1 and CDR2 (germline): LGHNA, YSLEER. CDR3 length equals 15 residues. The CDR3 nucleotides read TGCGCCAGCAGCCCACCGGGACGGACGTTCGATGAGCAGTTCTTC. Protein sequence: CASSPPGRTFDEQFF.

The chain carries TRBV12-3 or TRBV12-4 and TRBJ1-2, with TRBD1 matching 8 bases. V trimming: 6 bases; J trimming: 4 bases; junction bases outside the gene matches: 4. CDR3 length: 13 amino acids. CDR3 coding DNA: TGTGCCAGCAGGTCCGACAGGGGCTATGGCTACACCTTC. It encodes CASRSDRGYGYTF.

The V call is TRBV20-1, the J call TRBJ2-1; D is ambiguous. The CDR3 covers 13 residues. CDR1 is DFQATT, CDR2 SNEGSKA, per germline (reference sequence). With 1 base removed from V and 2 bases from J, the gap between germline ends came to 6 bases. The CDR3 region has the DNA TGCAGTGCTAGAGGGGATACCTACAATGAGCAGTTCTTC. Its translation is CSARGDTYNEQFF.

This clonotype was counted a few times. The chain joins TRBV12-3 or TRBV12-4 to TRBJ2-6, with 8 bases matching TRBD1. The V and J ends lost 3 bases and 1 base, in that order; junction bases with no gene match: 8. The CDR3 loop spans 18 amino acids. The CDR3 sequence: CASSFTFGQGSGANVLTF. The CDR3 bases are TGTGCCAGCAGTTTTACTTTCGGACAGGGATCTGGGGCCAACGTCCTGACTTTC.